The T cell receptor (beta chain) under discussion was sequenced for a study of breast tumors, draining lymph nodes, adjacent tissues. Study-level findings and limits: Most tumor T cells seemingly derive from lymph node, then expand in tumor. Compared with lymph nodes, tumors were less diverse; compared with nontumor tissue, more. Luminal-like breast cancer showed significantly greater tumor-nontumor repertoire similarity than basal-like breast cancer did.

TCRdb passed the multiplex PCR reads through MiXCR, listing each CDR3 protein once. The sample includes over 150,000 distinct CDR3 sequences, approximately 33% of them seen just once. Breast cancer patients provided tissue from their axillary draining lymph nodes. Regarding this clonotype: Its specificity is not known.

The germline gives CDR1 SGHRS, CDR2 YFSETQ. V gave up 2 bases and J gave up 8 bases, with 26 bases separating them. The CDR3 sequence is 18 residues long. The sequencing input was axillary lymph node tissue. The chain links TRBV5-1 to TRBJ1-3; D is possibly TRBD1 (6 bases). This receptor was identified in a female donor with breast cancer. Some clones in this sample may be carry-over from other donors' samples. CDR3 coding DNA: TGCGCCAGCAGCTTCCGCGAAACGGGGGCCGGCTATGGCTACACCATATATTTT. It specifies CASSFRETGAGYGYTIYF.